This T cell receptor beta chain emerged from a study of blood T cell repertoires in COVID-19. Background on the study: Researchers got acute and convalescent COVID-19 samples from the United States, Italy and Spain. From T cells, B-cell-depleted T cells, or PBMCs came the material, which was cDNA or gDNA.

Study processing details: Researchers report that nucleated cell counts were estimated from reference gene primer amplification. Here immunoSEQ multiplex PCR was the method, and the copy in TCRdb shows in-frame clones only, minus some. From that table come the V and J calls and clone size; the DNA was used to work out D and trimming. Of 110,000 to 150,000 clones in the sample, roughly 88% were seen once. Sequenced input: peripheral blood. The receptor was isolated from a man between 65 and 85 years old with acute or convalescent COVID-19.

CDR3 coding DNA: TGTGCCAGCAGCTTATCTGGGCAGGAAGCTTTCTTT. Amino acid sequence: CASSLSGQEAFF. The chain carries TRBV7-8 and TRBJ1-1, with unresolved D. CDR1 SGHVS and CDR2 FQNEAQ come from the germline V gene. This CDR3 comprises 12 residues. The V and J ends lost 2 bases and 8 bases respectively, with 9 bases between them.